This T cell receptor beta chain appears in the sequencing data of a study of T cell clonality in common variable immunodeficiency. Study-wide results and caveats: Reportedly, TCR beta sequences from common variable immunodeficiency showed fewer deletions and N-nucleotide insertions. CVID subjects shared fewer TCRbeta clones than healthy controls did.

By its share, this clone is medium-sized. As yet, its antigen is unknown. Read coverage stops 3 residues before the CDR3 terminus; the germline J gene supplies the remainder. Other DNA variants within this sample encode the same CDR3. The repertoire was sequenced with immunoSEQ multiplex PCR; TCRdb's copy has only in-frame clones and lacks some. The record shows roughly 34,000 clones for this sample, with no singletons present. Trimming removed 0 bases at V and 4 bases at J, with 12 bases between. The germline CDR1 and CDR2 sequences are DFQATT and SNEGSKA (reference sequence). This CDR3 has 14 residues.

Sequencing was performed on peripheral blood mononuclear cells. This sequence joins TRBV20-1 and TRBJ1-2, with D perhaps matching TRBD1 (5 bases). This TCR was sampled from a person aged 18 to 75 in good health. The CDR3 sequence: CSARDHGGAYGYTF. The sequenced part of the CDR3 DNA is TGCAGTGCTAGAGATCACGGGGGTGCCTATGGC.